These 32 T cell receptor beta chains came from one sample sequenced in a study of T cell changes during pregnancy in multiple sclerosis. Clones were read by immunoSEQ multiplex PCR, and TCRdb kept only the in-frame ones, dropping some. This sample carries about 51,000 clones, just over 90% of them seen once, and the ten largest clones take 1.5% to 2%. Sequencing used peripheral blood, obtained in the second trimester of pregnancy. The receptors stem from a female donor with multiple sclerosis, enrolled in a pregnancy study.

The V and J genes are TRBV2 and TRBJ2-2, with 12 bases aligning to TRBD2. In germline, CDR1 is SNHLY, CDR2 FYNNEI. The CDR3 extends over 19 amino acids. V gave up 4 bases and J gave up 5 bases; unmatched junction bases: 14. The CDR3 sequence is CASSGRLAGGIGRTGELFF. CDR3 sequence (DNA): TGTGCCAGCAGTGGTAGGCTAGCGGGAGGGATAGGAAGGACCGGGGAGCTGTTTTTT.

The chain recombines TRBV29-1 with TRBJ2-2; 9 bases are a match to TRBD1. Trimming at V came to 5 bases and at J to 1 base, leaving 5 bases not matched to a gene. Per germline, CDR1 SQVTM and CDR2 ANQGSEA. The CDR3 runs to 15 residues. CDR3 DNA: TGCAGCGTTACGACAGGGGGTATGAACACCGGGGAGCTGTTTTTT. This sequence encodes CSVTTGGMNTGELFF.

This chain links TRBV21-1 with TRBJ2-7; the D segment call TRBD2 is taken from the table without a DNA check. TRBV21-1 constitutes a pseudogene. The CDR3 consists of 14 residues. The CDR3 is CATDHPRGTYEQYF. The CDR3 DNA reads as TGTGCCACCGACCACCCGCGGGGAACCTACGAGCAGTACTTC.

V gene TRBV29-1 combines with J gene TRBJ1-1, with TRBD1 as a possible D gene (5 bases). The germline V and J ends were trimmed by 4 bases and 4 bases, with 16 bases remaining between them. CDR1 is SQVTM and CDR2 is ANQGSEA in the germline V gene. The CDR3 has 14 amino acids. The CDR3 region has the DNA TGCAGCGTTGGAGGTATAGGGGCGGCCACTGAAGCTTTCTTT. Translated, it gives CSVGGIGAATEAFF. Complete variable domain (other parts from reference TRBV29-1 and TRBJ1-1): SAVISQKPSRDICQRGTSLTIQCQVDSQVTMMFWYRQQPGQSLTLIATANQGSEATYESGFVIDKFPISRPNLTFSTLTVSNMSPEDSSIYLCSVGGIGAATEAFFGQGTRLTVV.

The V and J genes are TRBV27 and TRBJ2-1; 7 bases match TRBD2. This CDR3 has 15 residues. V gave up 5 bases and J gave up 8 bases; unmatched junction bases: 12. CDR1 is MNHEY, CDR2 SMNVEV, per germline (reference sequence). CDR3 coding DNA: TGTGCCAGCAGTCCCCTCCAGGGCGGGAGCGATGAGCAGTTCTTC. It specifies CASSPLQGGSDEQFF.

The genes are TRBV2 and TRBJ2-1; the D is unclear. There are 11 residues in the CDR3. Trimming took off 5 bases at V and 8 bases at J, with 7 bases between the two ends. Germline V gene sequence: CDR1 SNHLY, CDR2 FYNNEI. The CDR3 sequence: CASSKLDEQFF. CDR3 bases: TGTGCCAGCAGTAAACTTGATGAGCAGTTCTTC.

The rearrangement joins TRBV28 to TRBJ1-1, with 8 bases aligning to TRBD1. V was pared by 7 bases and J by 3 bases, with 13 bases of the junction left unmatched. Germline V lookup: CDR1 MDHEN, CDR2 SYDVKM. This CDR3 is built from 16 residues. The CDR3 loop reads CASNPRQGASDTEAFF. The CDR3 DNA follows: TGTGCCAGCAACCCCAGGCAGGGGGCTTCGGACACTGAAGCTTTCTTT.

The chain recombines TRBV27 with TRBJ1-1; TRBD1 agrees at 7 bases. After removal of 5 bases from V and 5 bases from J, the junction contained 11 bases not matched to a gene. The CDR3 spans 15 residues. Looked up from germline, CDR1 is MNHEY and CDR2 is SMNVEV (reference sequence). The CDR3 sequence is CASSPIPTGRTEAFF. DNA for the CDR3: TGTGCCAGCAGTCCCATCCCGACAGGGAGGACTGAAGCTTTCTTT.

The CDR3 bases are TGTGCCTGGAGTGTAGCGGGAGGGGCAGATGAGCAGTACTTC. Translated: CAWSVAGGADEQYF. The chain employs TRBV30 and TRBJ2-7; TRBD2 agrees at 10 bases. This CDR3 has 14 residues. V lost 0 bases, J lost 7 bases, and 6 bases stayed unmatched. Germline values: CDR1 GTSNPN, CDR2 SVGIG (reference sequence).

The J gene is TRBJ1-3, the V gene TRBV7-6; maybe TRBD1 (6 bases). This CDR3 is built from 16 residues. Germline CDR1 and CDR2: SGHVS and FNYEAQ. The V and J ends lost 1 base and 3 bases respectively, with 13 bases between them. Written as DNA, the CDR3 is TGTGCCAGCAGCTTAGAAACAGGGAATGGTGGAAACACCATATATTTT. Residues: CASSLETGNGGNTIYF.

The chain carries TRBV19 and TRBJ2-1; 9 nucleotides line up with TRBD2. In germline, CDR1 is LNHDA, CDR2 SQIVND (reference sequence). V was pared by 10 bases and J by 6 bases, with 22 bases of the junction left unmatched. This CDR3 region has 18 residues. The CDR3 spells CATTGRDNLAGDPNEQFF. In DNA, the CDR3 is TGTGCCACCACGGGCCGGGACAACTTAGCGGGAGATCCCAATGAGCAGTTCTTC.

The J gene is TRBJ1-1, the V gene TRBV11-1; TRBD1 aligns across 7 bases. The CDR3 is 14 amino acids. With V trimmed by 5 bases and J by 3 bases, 6 bases remained unmatched. The germline gives CDR1 SGHAT, CDR2 FQDESV (reference sequence). The CDR3 bases are TGTGCCAGCAGCCCGGGACAGACGTACACTGAAGCTTTCTTT. Protein sequence: CASSPGQTYTEAFF.

The chain links TRBV4-3 to TRBJ1-4; possible D gene TRBD1, 5 bases. CDR1 is LGHNA, CDR2 YSLEER, per germline. Trimming took 0 bases from V and 8 from J, leaving 16 bases between them. The CDR3 extends over 16 amino acids. Here the CDR3 reads CASSQDRGGIGEKLFF. The CDR3 nucleotides read TGCGCCAGCAGCCAAGATAGGGGAGGGATCGGGGAAAAACTGTTTTTT.

The rearrangement joins TRBV19 to TRBJ2-7; 14 positions agree with TRBD2. Germline trimming cut 0 bases from V and 3 bases from J; bases unmatched to any gene: 7. The CDR3 length is 18 residues. Germline loops: CDR1 LNHDA, CDR2 SQIVND (reference sequence). This CDR3 reads CASSIDYAGTSGGYEQYF. The CDR3 DNA reads as TGTGCCAGTAGTATAGATTACGCCGGGACTAGCGGGGGCTACGAGCAGTACTTC. The entire variable domain, with the rest obtained from reference TRBV19 and TRBJ2-7, is as follows: DGGITQSPKYLFRKEGQNVTLSCEQNLNHDAMYWYRQDPGQGLRLIYYSQIVNDFQKGDIAEGYSVSREKKESFPLTVTSAQKNPTAFYLCASSIDYAGTSGGYEQYFGPGTRLTVT.

The chain carries TRBV5-4 and TRBJ2-7, with TRBD1 matching 8 bases. Per germline, CDR1 SGHNT and CDR2 YYREEE (reference sequence). The trim removed 4 bases at V and 4 bases at J, leaving 7 bases unmatched. The CDR3 totals 14 residues. CDR3 loop: CASSSRDRSYEQYF. CDR3 bases: TGTGCCAGCAGCAGCCGGGACAGGTCGTACGAGCAGTACTTC.

This chain joins TRBV11-3 and TRBJ1-1; TRBD1 is a possible D gene (6 bases). Between the trimmed V and J ends, which lost 2 bases and 0 bases, there was a span of 19 bases. The CDR3 is 18 amino acids. Germline V gives CDR1 SGHNT, CDR2 YENEEA. The CDR3 protein is CASSLLLDSGIMNTEAFF. For the CDR3, the DNA is TGTGCCAGCAGCTTATTATTGGACAGTGGGATTATGAACACTGAAGCTTTCTTT.

V and J are TRBV4-2 and TRBJ2-7; the D gene is possibly TRBD1 (5 bases). Trimming took off 0 bases at V and 6 bases at J, with 12 bases between the two ends. Per the germline V gene, CDR1 is LGHNA and CDR2 is YNFKEQ. The CDR3 spans 14 residues. Here the CDR3 DNA reads TGTGCCAGCAGCCAAGATCGTCCAGGGCCCGAGCAGTACTTC. Encoded protein: CASSQDRPGPEQYF.

This chain uses TRBV4-1 with TRBJ2-7, with D possibly TRBD1 on 5 matching bases. Germline-derived CDR1 and CDR2 are MGHRA and YSYEKL. CDR3 length: 14 amino acids. V lost 0 bases to trimming and J lost 2 bases, with 8 bases between them. CDR3 sequence (DNA): TGCGCCAGCAGCCAAGATCCGACAGCCTACGAGCAGTACTTC. The encoded protein is CASSQDPTAYEQYF.

The V call is TRBV11-2, the J call TRBJ2-7, with 13 bases aligning to TRBD2. Germline V gene lookup returns CDR1 SGHAT and CDR2 FQNNGV. Losses at the gene ends were 4 bases for V and 0 bases for J; bases not matched to a gene: 9. The CDR3 spans 18 residues. The CDR3 loop is CASSSDPGTSGVSYEQYF. The DNA of the CDR3 is TGTGCCAGCAGCTCCGACCCCGGGACTAGCGGGGTCTCCTACGAGCAGTACTTC.

V usage is TRBV7-9 and J usage is TRBJ2-7, with 12 bases fitting TRBD1. Germline V gene lookup returns CDR1 SEHNR and CDR2 FQNEAQ (reference sequence). Trimming cost V 3 bases and J 6 bases; bases outside gene matches: 12. The CDR3 consists of 17 residues. The CDR3, as DNA: TGTGCCAGCAGCTTCCCTGGATCCGGGACAGGGGGCAGCGAGCAGTACTTC. The encoded protein is CASSFPGSGTGGSEQYF.

Here the CDR3 reads CASSSSGARADTQYF. CDR3 coding DNA: TGCGCCAGCAGCTCCTCAGGGGCCCGCGCAGATACGCAGTATTTT. The chain carries TRBV5-1 and TRBJ2-3; possibly TRBD1 for D (6 bases). This CDR3 spans 15 amino acids. The germline V gene encodes CDR1 SGHRS and CDR2 YFSETQ. The V end was cut by 3 bases, the J end by 4 bases, with 15 bases between.

This clone came up once. This chain connects TRBV19 to TRBJ2-2; 10 positions match TRBD1. CDR1 is LNHDA and CDR2 is SQIVND in the germline V gene (reference sequence). J was trimmed by 5 bases and V by 3 bases; bases with no gene match: 6. The CDR3 spans 16 residues. CDR3 loop: CASSIDGTGVTGELFF. The CDR3 DNA reads as TGTGCCAGTAGTATCGACGGGACAGGGGTGACCGGGGAGCTGTTTTTT.

The chain employs TRBV19 and TRBJ1-1, with no clear D. The V end lost 3 bases, the J end lost 0 bases, and 5 bases lay between the germline ends. This CDR3 contains 13 residues. The germline V gene has CDR1 LNHDA and CDR2 SQIVND (reference sequence). In DNA form, the CDR3 reads TGTGCCAGTAGTATTATCTTGAACACTGAAGCTTTCTTT. It encodes CASSIILNTEAFF.

The gene calls are TRBV6-5 and TRBJ2-7; 7 bases align to TRBD1. The V gene end was trimmed by 0 bases and the J gene end by 4 bases; junction bases not matched to a gene: 6. There are 15 residues in the CDR3. The germline CDR1 and CDR2 sequences are MNHEY and SVGAGI. CDR3 protein: CASSYSNRGRYEQYF. CDR3 coding DNA: TGTGCCAGCAGTTACTCAAACAGGGGTCGTTACGAGCAGTACTTC.

The chain is built from TRBV15 and TRBJ2-3; TRBD2 agrees at 11 bases. Germline lookup yields CDR1 LNHNV and CDR2 YYDKDF (reference sequence). The CDR3 length is 20 residues. Trimming at V came to 5 bases and at J to 1 base, leaving 17 bases not matched to a gene. The DNA for the CDR3 is TGTGCCACCAGCGGTATTACTAGCGGGAGTATATTGTTGGGCACAGATACGCAGTATTTT. It codes for CATSGITSGSILLGTDTQYF.

The chain is built from TRBV30 and TRBJ2-7; 12 bases align to TRBD2. CDR3 length: 14 amino acids. Germline loops: CDR1 GTSNPN, CDR2 SVGIG (reference sequence). Unmatched junction bases numbered 6, after V lost 0 bases and J lost 9 bases. CDR3 amino acids: CAWSVTSGSWLQYF. CDR3 DNA sequence: TGTGCCTGGAGTGTGACTAGCGGGAGTTGGTTGCAGTACTTC.

The gene calls are TRBV6-5 and TRBJ2-2, with 9 bases identical to TRBD2. The CDR3 has 15 amino acids. Germline CDR1 MNHEY, CDR2 SVGAGI. V gave up 4 bases and J gave up 7 bases; unmatched junction bases: 7. The CDR3 is CASSSLAGMVGELFF. The CDR3, as DNA: TGTGCCAGCAGTTCTCTAGCGGGAATGGTCGGGGAGCTGTTTTTT.

The chain recombines TRBV6-6 with TRBJ2-3, with D possibly TRBD2 on 5 matching bases. V lost 7 bases and J lost 2, with 13 bases in between. Germline values: CDR1 MNHNY, CDR2 SVGAGI (reference sequence). The CDR3 contains 14 residues. CDR3 sequence reads: CASTLRTSTDTQYF. Written as DNA, the CDR3 is TGTGCCAGCACCCTTCGGACTTCCACAGATACGCAGTATTTT.

V gene TRBV19 combines with J gene TRBJ2-2, with D unclear. The CDR3 extends over 14 amino acids. With 7 bases removed from V and 4 bases from J, the gap between germline ends came to 13 bases. In germline, CDR1 is LNHDA, CDR2 SQIVND (reference sequence). CDR3 sequence reads: CASNAAPLTGELFF. CDR3 bases: TGTGCCAGTAACGCTGCCCCACTCACCGGGGAGCTGTTTTTT.

J is TRBJ1-1 and V is TRBV6-1; D is ambiguous. The CDR3 runs 13 residues. V lost 8 bases, J lost 0 bases, and 10 bases lay in between. Germline values: CDR1 MNHNS, CDR2 SASEGT. CDR3 sequence reads: CASHGGMNTEAFF. In DNA, the CDR3 is TGTGCCAGCCACGGAGGGATGAACACTGAAGCTTTCTTT.

V usage is TRBV7-6 and J usage is TRBJ2-3; D gene ambiguous. V was trimmed by 7 bases and J by 4 bases, leaving 9 bases between them. Per germline, CDR1 SGHVS and CDR2 FNYEAQ. This CDR3 has 12 amino acids. Here the CDR3 reads CASMASPDTQYF. In DNA, the CDR3 is TGTGCCAGCATGGCTTCCCCAGATACGCAGTATTTT. Looking up the rest from reference TRBV7-6 and TRBJ2-3 gives the full variable domain: GAGVSQSPRYKVTKRGQDVALRCDPISGHVSLYWYRQALGQGPEFLTYFNYEAQQDKSGLPNDRFSAERPEGSISTLTIQRTEQRDSAMYRCASMASPDTQYFGPGTRLTVL.

This chain links TRBV7-2 with TRBJ2-5, with 8 bases aligning to TRBD1. Per the germline V gene, CDR1 is SGHTA and CDR2 is FQGNSA. The junction had 7 bases not matched to a gene; V was cut back by 5 bases and J by 5 bases. The CDR3 contains 14 residues. The CDR3 bases are TGTGCCAGCAGCCGGACAGGGACTCGGGAGACCCAGTACTTC. The encoded protein is CASSRTGTRETQYF.